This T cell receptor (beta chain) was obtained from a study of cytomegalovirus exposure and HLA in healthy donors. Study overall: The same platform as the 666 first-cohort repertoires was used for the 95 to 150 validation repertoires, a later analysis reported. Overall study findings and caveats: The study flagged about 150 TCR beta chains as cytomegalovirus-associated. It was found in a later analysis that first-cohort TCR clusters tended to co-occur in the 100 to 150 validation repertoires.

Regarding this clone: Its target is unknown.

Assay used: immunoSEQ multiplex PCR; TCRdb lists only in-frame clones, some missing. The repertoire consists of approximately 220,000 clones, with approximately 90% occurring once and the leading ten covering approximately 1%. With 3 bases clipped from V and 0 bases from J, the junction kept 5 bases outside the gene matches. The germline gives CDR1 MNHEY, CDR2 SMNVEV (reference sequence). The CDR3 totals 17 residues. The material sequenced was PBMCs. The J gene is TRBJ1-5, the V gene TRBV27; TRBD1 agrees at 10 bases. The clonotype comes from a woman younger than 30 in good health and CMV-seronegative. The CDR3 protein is CASSLTGGGYSNQPQHF. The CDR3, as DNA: TGTGCCAGCAGTTTGACAGGGGGCGGATATAGCAATCAGCCCCAGCATTTT.